This TCR beta chain is from a study of control samples from healthy donors and cancer patients. The V gene's germline CDR1 is SEHNR and CDR2 FQNEAQ (reference sequence). The CDR3 runs 13 residues. Trimming pared 7 bases from V and 4 bases from J, leaving 13 bases between. Using immunoSEQ multiplex PCR, the repertoire was profiled, and TCRdb retains in-frame clones only, with some absent. Counted here are around 150,000 clones, around 94% occurring once; the ten biggest clones make up approximately 15%. Input material: PBMCs. The chain has TRBV7-9 and TRBJ1-2, with unresolved D. The clonotype comes from a man in his sixties with colorectal cancer. In DNA form, the CDR3 reads TGTGCCAGCACCCCACGGCAGACCTATGGCTACACCTTC. Residues: CASTPRQTYGYTF.